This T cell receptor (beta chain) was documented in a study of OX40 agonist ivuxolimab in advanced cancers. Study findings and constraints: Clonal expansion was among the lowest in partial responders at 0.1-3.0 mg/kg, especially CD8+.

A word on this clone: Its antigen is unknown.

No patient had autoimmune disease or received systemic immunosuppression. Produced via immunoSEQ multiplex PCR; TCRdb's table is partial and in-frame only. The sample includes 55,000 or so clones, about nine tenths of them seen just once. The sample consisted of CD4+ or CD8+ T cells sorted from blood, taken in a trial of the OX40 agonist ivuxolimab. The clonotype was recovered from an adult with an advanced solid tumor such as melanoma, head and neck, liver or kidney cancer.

CDR3 region: CASSLGLSGANVLTF. CDR3 DNA: TGCGCCAGCAGCTTGGGGCTCTCTGGGGCCAACGTCCTGACTTTC. This chain joins TRBV5-1 and TRBJ2-6; D is ambiguous. The length of the CDR3 is 15 residues. CDR1 SGHRS and CDR2 YFSETQ come from the germline V gene. Trimming left V 0 bases short and J 0 bases short, with 4 bases between.